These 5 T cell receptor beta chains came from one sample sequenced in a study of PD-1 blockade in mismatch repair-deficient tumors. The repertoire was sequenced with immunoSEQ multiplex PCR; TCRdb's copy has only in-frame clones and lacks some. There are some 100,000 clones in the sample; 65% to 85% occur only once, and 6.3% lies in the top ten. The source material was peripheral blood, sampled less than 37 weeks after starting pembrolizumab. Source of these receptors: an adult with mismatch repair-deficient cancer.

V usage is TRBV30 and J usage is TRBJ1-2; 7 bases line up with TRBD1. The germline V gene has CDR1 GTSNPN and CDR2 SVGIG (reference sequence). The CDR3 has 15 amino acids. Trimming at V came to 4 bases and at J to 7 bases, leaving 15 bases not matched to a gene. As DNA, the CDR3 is TGTGCCTGGACCGAAAAGACAGGGTATGCAGCTGGCTACACCTTC. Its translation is CAWTEKTGYAAGYTF.

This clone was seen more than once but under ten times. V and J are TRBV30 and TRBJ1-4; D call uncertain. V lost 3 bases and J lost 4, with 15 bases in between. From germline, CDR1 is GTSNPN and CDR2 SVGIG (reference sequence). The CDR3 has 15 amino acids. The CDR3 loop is CAWRGRDSGNEKLFF. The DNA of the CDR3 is TGTGCCTGGAGGGGAAGGGATTCAGGTAATGAAAAACTGTTTTTT.

The CDR3 coding sequence is TGTGCCAGCAGCGTATCTCCGGGACCTAATCCCACAGATACGCAGTATTTT. It is translated as CASSVSPGPNPTDTQYF. The V gene is TRBV9, the J gene TRBJ2-3; D is tentatively TRBD1 or TRBD2 (5 bases each). Germline V gives CDR1 SGDLS, CDR2 YYNGEE. This CDR3 contains 17 residues. V gave up 1 base and J gave up 2 bases, with 17 bases separating them.

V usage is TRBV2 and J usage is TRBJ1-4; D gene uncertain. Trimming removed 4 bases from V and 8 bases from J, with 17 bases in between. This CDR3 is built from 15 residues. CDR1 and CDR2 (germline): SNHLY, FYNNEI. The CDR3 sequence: CASSGTGLPPEKLFF. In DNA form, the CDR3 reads TGTGCCAGCAGTGGGACCGGGCTCCCCCCGGAAAAACTGTTTTTT.

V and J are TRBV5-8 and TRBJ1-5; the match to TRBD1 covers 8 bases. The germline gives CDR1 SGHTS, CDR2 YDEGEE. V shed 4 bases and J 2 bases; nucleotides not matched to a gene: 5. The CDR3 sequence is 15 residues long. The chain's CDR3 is CASSRQGRRNQPQHF. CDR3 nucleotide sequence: TGTGCCAGCAGCCGACAGGGGAGACGCAATCAGCCCCAGCATTTT.